This T cell receptor (beta chain) was observed in a study of shared clonotypes between healthy human individuals. Background on the study: Donors were two women and a few men aged 18 to 49. Study-level findings and limits: Sampling involved blood alone; tissue repertoires likely differ. Clonotype sharing among donors, it was expected, would be affected by sequencing depth.

The V and J ends lost 8 bases and 3 bases respectively, with 16 bases between them. CDR1 and CDR2 from the germline V gene are MGHDK and SYGVNS. CDR3 length equals 15 residues. This clone was counted a few times. The target antigen is unknown. It was tens of millions of PBMCs that unsorted samples used for genomic DNA. Assay: immunoSEQ multiplex PCR; the TCRdb copy retains only in-frame clones and omits some. The table includes about 450,000 clones, around 79% detected once. The chain carries TRBV25-1 and TRBJ2-2; D possibly corresponds to TRBD2 (5 bases). Material: PBMCs. The TCR was taken from a woman between 40 and 55 years old in good health. Some clones in this sample may be carry-over from other donors' samples. CDR3 sequence (DNA): TGTGCCAGCGGAGGTCCAGAGGACCACACCGGGGAGCTGTTTTTT. Translated, it gives CASGGPEDHTGELFF.